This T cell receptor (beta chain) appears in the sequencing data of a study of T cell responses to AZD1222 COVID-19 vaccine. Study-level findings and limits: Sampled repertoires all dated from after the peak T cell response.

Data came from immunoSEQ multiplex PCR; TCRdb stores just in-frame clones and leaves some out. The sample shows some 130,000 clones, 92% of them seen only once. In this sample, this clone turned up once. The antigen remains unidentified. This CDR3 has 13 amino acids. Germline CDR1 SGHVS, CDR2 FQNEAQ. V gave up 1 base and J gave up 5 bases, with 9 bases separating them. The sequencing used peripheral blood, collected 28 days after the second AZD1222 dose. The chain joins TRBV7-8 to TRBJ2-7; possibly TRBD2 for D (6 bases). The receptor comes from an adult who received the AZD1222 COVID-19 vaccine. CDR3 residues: CASSLGASDEQYF. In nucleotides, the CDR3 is TGTGCCAGCAGCTTAGGCGCTAGCGACGAGCAGTACTTC.